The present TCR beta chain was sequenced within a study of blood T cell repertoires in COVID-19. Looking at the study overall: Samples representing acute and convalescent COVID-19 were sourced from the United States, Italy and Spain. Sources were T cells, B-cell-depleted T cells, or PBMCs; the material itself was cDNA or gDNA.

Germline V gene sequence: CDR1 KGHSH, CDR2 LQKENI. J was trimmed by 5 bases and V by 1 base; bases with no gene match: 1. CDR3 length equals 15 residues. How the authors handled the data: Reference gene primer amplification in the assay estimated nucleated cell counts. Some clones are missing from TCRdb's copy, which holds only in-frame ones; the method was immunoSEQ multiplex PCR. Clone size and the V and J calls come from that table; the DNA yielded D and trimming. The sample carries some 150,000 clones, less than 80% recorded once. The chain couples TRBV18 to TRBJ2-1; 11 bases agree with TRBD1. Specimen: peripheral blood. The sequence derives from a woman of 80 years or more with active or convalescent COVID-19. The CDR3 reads CASSPRGQGDNEQFF. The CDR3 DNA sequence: TGTGCCAGCTCACCACGGGGACAGGGGGACAATGAGCAGTTCTTC.